A selection of T cell receptor beta chains follows, all from one sample in a study of cytomegalovirus exposure and HLA in healthy donors. Sequencing was performed with immunoSEQ multiplex PCR; in TCRdb, only in-frame clones are kept and a portion is missing. Among over 85,000 clones listed, about four fifths were seen once. Source material: PBMCs. These receptors originate from a man aged 40-49 years in good health and CMV-seropositive. Both conserved end residues are part of each CDR3. The D gene is left open where the match is weak. Clone sizes are given selectively: once, few, many, or a class where the clone is expanded.

size	V	D	J	DNA	CDR3
NA	TRBV4-2	NA	TRBJ1-2	TGTGCCAGCAGCCAAGTCACGGGCTATGGCTACACCTTC	CASSQVTGYGYTF
NA	TRBV7-9	NA	TRBJ1-1	TGTGCCAGCAGCTTAAACCCACTGAGCGGGGCGCGTACTGAAGCTTTCTTT	CASSLNPLSGARTEAFF
NA	TRBV5-4	NA	TRBJ1-1	TGTGCCAGCAGCTTGGGTGGGGCGCGGGCTTTCTTT	CASSLGGARAFF
NA	TRBV10-3	TRBD1	TRBJ1-1	TGTGCCACCCGCAGGGACAGCTACACTGAAGCTTTCTTT	CATRRDSYTEAFF
NA	TRBV6-1	NA	TRBJ1-2	TGTGCCAGCAGTATTGCGGACAGCAACTATGGCTACACCTTC	CASSIADSNYGYTF
NA	TRBV28	NA	TRBJ2-2	TGTGCCAGCAGTTTACGGAGACCCACCGGGGAGCTGTTTTTT	CASSLRRPTGELFF
NA	TRBV19	NA	TRBJ2-3	TGTGCCAGTGGGGCAGGGTCTGGAGATACGCAGTATTTT	CASGAGSGDTQYF
NA	TRBV7-6	TRBD2	TRBJ2-3	TGTGCCAGCAGCTTAAGAGCGGGGGGGCGGGACACAGATACGCAGTATTTT	CASSLRAGGRDTDTQYF
NA	TRBV19	NA	TRBJ1-2	TGTGCCAGTAGTATACAAGGGGCGCAGGGCTACACCTTC	CASSIQGAQGYTF
NA	TRBV19	NA	TRBJ2-7	TGTGCCAGTAGTATATCGACGGGAGATCGGTCCTACGAGCAGTACTTC	CASSISTGDRSYEQYF
NA	TRBV27	NA	TRBJ1-2	TGTGCCAGCAGTTTATCCTTAGCTAACTATGGCTACACCTTC	CASSLSLANYGYTF
NA	TRBV4-2	TRBD1	TRBJ2-7	TGTGCCAGCAGCCAAGAGGACAGGTCCTACGAGCAGTACTTC	CASSQEDRSYEQYF
NA	TRBV27	TRBD1	TRBJ1-1	TGTGCCAGTACCTACCTCCGAGGGACAGGGGAATTCACTGAAGCTTTCTTT	CASTYLRGTGEFTEAFF
once	TRBV18	TRBD1	TRBJ1-3	TGTGCCAGCTCACCCGACAGGGACTCTGGAAACACCATATATTTT	CASSPDRDSGNTIYF
few	TRBV9	NA	TRBJ2-5	TGTGCCAGCAGCGTAGGTGGGGGGAGGGAGACCCAGTACTTC	CASSVGGGRETQYF
NA	TRBV5-4	TRBD2	TRBJ2-3	TGTGCCAGCAGCTTAGCGGGAGTGGGGGATACGCAGTATTTT	CASSLAGVGDTQYF
NA	TRBV13	TRBD2	TRBJ2-1	TGTGCCAGCAGCTTAACCCGAGAAGGACTAGCGGGTCGGGATGAGCAGTTCTTC	CASSLTREGLAGRDEQFF
NA	TRBV7-8	NA	TRBJ2-1	TGTGCCAGCAGCTTAGTAGGAGCCGATGAGCAGTTCTTC	CASSLVGADEQFF
NA	TRBV29-1	TRBD1	TRBJ1-2	TGCAGCGTTGAAAGGCTTGACCGGGGACAGGGGGTATTTGGCTACACCTTC	CSVERLDRGQGVFGYTF
NA	TRBV5-1	NA	TRBJ1-4	TGCGCCAGCAGCTTGGAGGGGAATAGGGAAAAACTGTTTTTT	CASSLEGNREKLFF
NA	TRBV6-1	TRBD1	TRBJ2-7	TGTGCCAGCAGTGAGACTCAGGGGGCCCACGAGCAGTACTTC	CASSETQGAHEQYF
NA	TRBV6-1	TRBD1	TRBJ1-5	TGTGCCAGCAGTGCCCCGGGACAGGGTAAATATAGCAATCAGCCCCAGCATTTT	CASSAPGQGKYSNQPQHF
few	TRBV5-1	NA	TRBJ1-1	TGCGCCAGCACCATCGACAGTCCGAGGAACACTGAAGCTTTCTTT	CASTIDSPRNTEAFF
NA	TRBV10-3	NA	TRBJ2-1	TGTGCCATCAGTGTACCTAGCCCCAGCGGGCAGAGCTCCTACAATGAGCAGTTCTTC	CAISVPSPSGQSSYNEQFF
few	TRBV6-5	TRBD1	TRBJ1-2	TGTGCCAGCAGACAGGGGGCGCGTGGCTACACCTTC	CASRQGARGYTF
NA	TRBV30	TRBD1	TRBJ1-1	TGTGCCTGGAGTGTATCAGGGGGGACTTTCTTT	CAWSVSGGTFF
NA	TRBV2	TRBD1	TRBJ2-7	TGTGCCAGCTCCAGGACAGGAGCCTACGAGCAGTACTTC	CASSRTGAYEQYF